This record looks at one TCR beta chain sequence and its context. The germline CDR1 and CDR2 sequences are SGHRS and YFSETQ. This CDR3 region has 17 residues. The germline V and J ends were trimmed by 4 bases and 2 bases, with 21 bases remaining between them. The sample comes from a study of blood T cell repertoires in COVID-19. Study in general: Collection of acute and convalescent COVID-19 samples took place in the United States, Italy and Spain. The cDNA or gDNA used as material had been derived from T cells, B-cell-depleted T cells, or PBMCs.

Cohort 3 donors were reported recovered after two negative PCRs, clearance, or symptom resolution. Per the authors' pipeline: Cell counts per sample came from amplifying reference gene primers. Clones were read by immunoSEQ multiplex PCR, and TCRdb kept only the in-frame ones, dropping some. V and J calls and clone size are as listed in that table; D and trimming were resolved from the DNA. This sample has 200,000 to 300,000 clones; 85% to 90% occur once, and the top ten carry about 9.3%. V is TRBV5-1 and J is TRBJ2-5; D remains unclear. Material: PBMCs or T cells enriched from blood (not recorded which). This clonotype was obtained from a man aged 40-49 years who had recovered from COVID-19. CDR3 bases: TGCGCCAGCAGCGCAAGTAGAACCCGTACTTGGCAAGAGACCCAGTACTTC. Its translation is CASSASRTRTWQETQYF.